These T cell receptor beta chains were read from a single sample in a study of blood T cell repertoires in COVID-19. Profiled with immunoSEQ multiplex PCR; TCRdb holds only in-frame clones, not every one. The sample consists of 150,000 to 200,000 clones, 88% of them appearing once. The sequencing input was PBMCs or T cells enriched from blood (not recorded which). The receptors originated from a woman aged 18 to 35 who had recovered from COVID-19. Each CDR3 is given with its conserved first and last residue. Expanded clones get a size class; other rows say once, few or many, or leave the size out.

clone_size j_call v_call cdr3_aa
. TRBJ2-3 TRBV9 CASSPQGGMTQYF
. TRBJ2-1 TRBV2 CASTADSPNEQFF
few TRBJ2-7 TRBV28 CASGERRELYEQYF
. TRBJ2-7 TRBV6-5 CASKPSGKTYEQYF
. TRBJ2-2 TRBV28 CASTWGEFGGELFF
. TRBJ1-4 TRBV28 CASSRWAGYNEKLFF
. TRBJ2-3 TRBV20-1 CSARDPRTPYF
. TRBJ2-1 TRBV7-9 CASSLRPGQGAHNEQFF
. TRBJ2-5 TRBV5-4 CASSKDSRDQETQYF
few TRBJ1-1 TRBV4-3 CASSQLENTEAFF
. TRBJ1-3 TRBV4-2 CASSPLNQGGNTIYF
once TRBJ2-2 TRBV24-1 CATSDRQGALTGELFF
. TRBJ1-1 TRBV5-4 CASSQQGLKTEAFF
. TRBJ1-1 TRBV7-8 CASSSLQGAVTEAFF
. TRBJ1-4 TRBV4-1 CASSLIWDRANEKLFF
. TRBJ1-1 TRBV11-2 CASGQRQGVVPEAFF
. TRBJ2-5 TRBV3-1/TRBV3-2 CASSVGLQGASGETQYF
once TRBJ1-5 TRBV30 CAWTKQGTFFSNQPQHF
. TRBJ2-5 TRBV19 CASSNAGTNQETQYF
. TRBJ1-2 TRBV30 CASRDRNGYTF
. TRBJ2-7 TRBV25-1 CASSHLTSGSGEQYF
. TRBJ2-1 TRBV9 CASSVGLAGYNEQFF
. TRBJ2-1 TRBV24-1 CATSVGGVEGFEQFF
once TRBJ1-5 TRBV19 CASSIDSSSGGPQHF
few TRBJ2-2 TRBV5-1 CASREGPNIAGELFF
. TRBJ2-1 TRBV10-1 CASSGSGLAGAAPNEQFF
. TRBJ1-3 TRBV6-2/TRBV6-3 CASSRTGNSGNTIYF
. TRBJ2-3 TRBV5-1 CASSPGRGSSDTQYF
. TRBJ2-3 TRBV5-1 CASSLAGGLAGRADTQYF
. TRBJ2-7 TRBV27 CASSIQGARYEQYF
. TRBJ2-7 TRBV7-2 CASSLLPGVNEQYF
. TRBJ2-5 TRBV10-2 CASSGGSGRKMETQYF
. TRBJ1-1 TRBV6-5 CASSIERDTEAFF